Listed here are 9 T cell receptor beta chains from one sample, sequenced in a study of long-term antiretroviral therapy in people with HIV. immunoSEQ v3.0 was run at survey level. Data came from immunoSEQ multiplex PCR; TCRdb stores just in-frame clones and leaves some out. The profile covers fewer than 30,000 clones, with approximately 90% appearing a single time and approximately 4.6% taken by the ten largest. The sequencing here drew on unsorted PBMCs, taken approximately 2.6 years after starting antiretroviral therapy. Receptors originate from a middle-aged man with HIV.

The V call is TRBV28, the J call TRBJ2-7; TRBD1 matches 8 bases. The germline V gene has CDR1 MDHEN and CDR2 SYDVKM. CDR3 size: 15 residues. V gave up 5 bases and J gave up 4 bases; unmatched junction bases: 10. CDR3 nucleotides: TGTGCCAGCAGTCTTCCCACAGGGGGGTTTTACGAGCAGTACTTC. Amino acid sequence: CASSLPTGGFYEQYF.

Remarks on this clone: The sample holds other DNA sequences that translate to the same CDR3. The J gene is TRBJ2-2, the V gene TRBV6-6; TRBD1 matches at 8 bases. The CDR3 length is 15 residues. CDR1 and CDR2 (germline): MNHNY, SVGAGI (reference sequence). With 5 bases clipped from V and 1 base from J, the junction kept 3 bases outside the gene matches. CDR3 sequence (DNA): TGTGCCAGCAGTCCTACAGGGGGGAACACCGGGGAGCTGTTTTTT. It yields the protein CASSPTGGNTGELFF.

V and J are TRBV6-5 and TRBJ1-1, with 7 bases lining up with TRBD1. V gave up 4 bases and J gave up 4 bases; unmatched junction bases: 9. From germline, CDR1 is MNHEY and CDR2 SVGAGI. The CDR3 is 15 amino acids. CDR3 sequence: CASSLLGQSVTEAFF. In DNA, the CDR3 is TGTGCCAGCAGTTTACTGGGACAGAGCGTCACTGAAGCTTTCTTT.

V is TRBV4-2 and J is TRBJ1-1; D may be TRBD1 (5 bases). CDR1 is LGHNA and CDR2 is YNFKEQ in the germline V gene. This CDR3 comprises 14 residues. The V gene lost 0 bases and the J gene lost 3 bases, with 8 bases spanning the gap. CDR3 sequence (DNA): TGTGCCAGCAGCCAAGAAGTCAGGGACACTGAAGCTTTCTTT. This encodes CASSQEVRDTEAFF.

V usage is TRBV30 and J usage is TRBJ2-1; perhaps TRBD2 as D (6 bases). The CDR3 covers 12 residues. Trimming left V 5 bases short and J 6 bases short, with 11 bases between. Germline assignment: CDR1 GTSNPN and CDR2 SVGIG (reference sequence). CDR3 amino acids: CAWGPGGNEQFF. The DNA for the CDR3 is TGTGCCTGGGGCCCCGGGGGCAATGAGCAGTTCTTC.

This chain uses TRBV6-5 with TRBJ1-1, with TRBD1 as a possible D gene (5 bases). Trimming cost V 2 bases and J 2 bases, with 12 bases left between them. This CDR3 comprises 15 residues. CDR1 is MNHEY, CDR2 SVGAGI, per germline. CDR3 nucleotides: TGTGCCAGCAGTTACGGTGGGGGGGTTAACACTGAAGCTTTCTTT. It translates to CASSYGGGVNTEAFF.

The chain uses TRBV13 and TRBJ1-2; D not resolved. The CDR3 is 14 residues long. V gave up 4 bases and J gave up 2 bases, with 11 bases separating them. Germline V gives CDR1 PRHDT, CDR2 FYEKMQ (reference sequence). The CDR3 sequence: CASSSLTVNYGYTF. The CDR3 DNA sequence: TGTGCCAGCAGCTCCCTGACGGTCAACTATGGCTACACCTTC.

This chain uses TRBV15 with TRBJ2-5; weak D call: TRBD2 (5 bases). Trimming cost V 0 bases and J 7 bases, with 12 bases left between them. Germline CDR1 is LNHNV and CDR2 is YYDKDF (reference sequence). The CDR3 spans 14 residues. The DNA for the CDR3 is TGTGCCACCAGCAGAGATCGCACAGAGGGGACCCAGTACTTC. Protein sequence: CATSRDRTEGTQYF.

This clone was found once. The V and J genes are TRBV18 and TRBJ2-3, with TRBD2 matching 12 bases. The J segment lost 2 bases and the V segment lost 3 bases, leaving 6 bases of the junction unmatched. Germline V gene lookup returns CDR1 KGHSH and CDR2 LQKENI. The CDR3 sequence is 17 residues long. The CDR3 is CASSPRRTSGDTDTQYF. The DNA for the CDR3 is TGTGCCAGCTCACCCCGGCGGACTAGCGGGGACACAGATACGCAGTATTTT.